These 15 T cell receptor beta chains originate from one sample sequenced in a study of early T cells in non-severe SARS-CoV-2 infection. TCRdb re-called the 5' RACE reads through MiXCR, storing one row per CDR3 protein. The sample holds about 98,000 distinct CDR3 sequences, about 10% seen once. Sequenced material: whole blood. Receptors originate from an adult who was a healthcare worker with PCR-confirmed SARS-CoV-2 infection or an uninfected control (not recorded which).

In its sample, this clonotype was seen many times. V and J are TRBV6-2 or TRBV6-3 and TRBJ1-1, with D tentatively TRBD1 (5 bases). From germline, CDR1 is MNHEY and CDR2 SVGEGT. CDR3 size: 15 residues. Trimming left V 7 bases short and J 5 bases short, with 20 bases between. CDR3 nucleotides: TGTGCCAGCACTGCCGAACATGGGGGATGGACTGAAGCTTTCTTT. This translates into CASTAEHGGWTEAFF.

This clonotype occurred many times. The CDR3 reads CASSVPRTRWDEQYF. The DNA of the CDR3 is TGTGCCAGCAGCGTCCCCCGGACTAGATGGGACGAGCAGTACTTC. The J gene is TRBJ2-7, the V gene TRBV9; TRBD2 matches at 7 bases. This CDR3 has 15 residues. With V trimmed by 2 bases and J by 5 bases, 10 bases remained unmatched. CDR1 is SGDLS, CDR2 YYNGEE, per germline.

The sample holds many counts of this clonotype. The rearrangement links TRBV6-5 to TRBJ1-3; D unresolved. The germline V and J ends were trimmed by 8 bases and 0 bases, with 20 bases remaining between them. The CDR3 has 17 residues. Germline CDR1 reads MNHEY; CDR2 reads SVGAGI. CDR3 DNA sequence: TGTGCCAGCGAGGACGGAAGCCTCTTGTACTCTGGAAACACCATATATTTT. Its translation: CASEDGSLLYSGNTIYF.

This clonotype appeared many times. The V gene is TRBV6-4, the J gene TRBJ2-3; 8 bases are a match to TRBD1. The CDR3 sequence is 15 residues long. Trimming cost V 2 bases and J 4 bases; bases outside gene matches: 5. The germline V gene has CDR1 MRHNA and CDR2 SNTAGT. The CDR3 reads CASSDNRGRSDTQYF. The CDR3 nucleotides are TGTGCCAGCAGTGACAACAGGGGGAGGTCAGATACGCAGTATTTT.

This clonotype was detected many times. This sequence joins TRBV7-9 and TRBJ1-1; a weak D match, TRBD1 (6 bases). Germline V CDR1 and CDR2: SEHNR, FQNEAQ (reference sequence). The length of the CDR3 is 13 residues. The V end was cut by 4 bases, the J end by 10 bases, with 16 bases between. The CDR3 loop is CASSSPQGRGAFF. CDR3 nucleotide sequence: TGTGCCAGCAGCTCACCACAGGGTCGGGGAGCTTTCTTT.

This clonotype appeared many times. The V gene is TRBV6-5, the J gene TRBJ1-5; no firm D call. The CDR3 contains 15 residues. Looked up from germline, CDR1 is MNHEY and CDR2 is SVGAGI. With 2 bases removed from V and 1 base from J, the gap between germline ends came to 9 bases. In DNA form, the CDR3 reads TGTGCCAGCAGTTACGTGGCCGGGAGCAATCAGCCCCAGCATTTT. Amino acids: CASSYVAGSNQPQHF.

This clonotype came up many times. The rearrangement links TRBV18 to TRBJ1-1; the match to TRBD1 covers 7 bases. J lost 1 base, V lost 6 bases, and 8 bases had no gene match. The CDR3 covers 15 residues. The germline gives CDR1 KGHSH, CDR2 LQKENI. CDR3 sequence: CASSPDRVQNTEAFF. The CDR3 coding sequence is TGTGCCAGCTCGCCCGACAGGGTCCAGAACACTGAAGCTTTCTTT.

This chain joins TRBV20-1 and TRBJ2-7; D might be TRBD2 (5 bases). The germline CDR1 and CDR2 sequences are DFQATT and SNEGSKA (reference sequence). The CDR3 covers 14 residues. The V and J ends lost 3 bases and 0 bases respectively, with 12 bases between them. For the CDR3, the DNA is TGCAGTGCTAGTAACGGGGAAGCCTCCTACGAGCAGTACTTC. Its protein product is CSASNGEASYEQYF.

This clonotype was detected many times. V is TRBV7-8 and J is TRBJ2-1; no firm D call. Germline values: CDR1 SGHVS, CDR2 FQNEAQ. This CDR3 region has 12 residues. Trimming stripped 1 base from V and 9 bases from J, with 7 bases between. CDR3 region: CASSLVGTEQFF. CDR3 sequence (DNA): TGTGCCAGCAGCTTAGTAGGCACTGAGCAGTTCTTC.

This clonotype showed up many times. The chain employs TRBV18 and TRBJ2-1; weak D call: TRBD1 (6 bases). CDR3 length equals 13 residues. Looked up from germline, CDR1 is KGHSH and CDR2 is LQKENI. V lost 5 bases and J 9 bases, leaving 14 bases between the germline ends. This chain's CDR3 is CASSSTGIFEQFF. CDR3 sequence (DNA): TGTGCCAGCTCATCGACAGGTATCTTTGAGCAGTTCTTC.

The chain couples TRBV11-2 to TRBJ2-3, with TRBD2 identical over 10 bases. The CDR3 spans 16 residues. Germline V gene data show CDR1 as SGHAT and CDR2 as FQNNGV. After removal of 5 bases from V and 6 bases from J, the junction contained 11 bases not matched to a gene. The CDR3 DNA follows: TGTGCCAGCAGCACGTGGGGGACTAGCGCACTTGATACGCAGTATTTT. Translating gives CASSTWGTSALDTQYF.

This clonotype was counted at least ten times. V and J are TRBV2 and TRBJ1-4, with D tentatively TRBD1 (5 bases). Per germline, CDR1 SNHLY and CDR2 FYNNEI. This CDR3 spans 15 amino acids. Between the trimmed V and J ends, which lost 6 bases and 3 bases, there was a span of 14 bases. The DNA for the CDR3 is TGTGCCAGCAGCGCAGGGCAATGGGCTAATGAAAAACTGTTTTTT. Amino acid sequence: CASSAGQWANEKLFF.

The chain is built from TRBV13 and TRBJ2-2, with 7 nucleotides matching TRBD2. Germline CDR1 PRHDT, CDR2 FYEKMQ (reference sequence). CDR3 length: 15 residues. The ends lost 5 bases at V and 5 bases at J; junction bases unmatched: 8. CDR3 protein: CASSRWREHTGELFF. The CDR3 DNA sequence: TGTGCCAGCAGCAGGTGGCGGGAGCATACCGGGGAGCTGTTTTTT.

The chain links TRBV5-1 to TRBJ1-2; D remains ambiguous. The germline gives CDR1 SGHRS, CDR2 YFSETQ. CDR3 length: 14 amino acids. V gave up 0 bases and J gave up 3 bases, with 9 bases separating them. The CDR3 region has the DNA TGCGCCAGCAGCTTGGTTACGGGTGACTATGGCTACACCTTC. Its protein is CASSLVTGDYGYTF.

V gene TRBV11-2 combines with J gene TRBJ1-4; TRBD1 matches at 11 bases. Germline V gene lookup returns CDR1 SGHAT and CDR2 FQNNGV. The V and J ends lost 1 base and 9 bases, in that order; junction bases with no gene match: 4. This CDR3 contains 15 residues. The CDR3: CASSLAGTGGKKLFF. CDR3 sequence (DNA): TGTGCCAGCAGCTTAGCGGGGACAGGGGGTAAAAAACTGTTTTTT. The full variable domain, with the rest looked up from reference TRBV11-2 and TRBJ1-4, is EAGVAQSPRYKIIEKRQSVAFWCNPISGHATLYWYQQILGQGPKLLIQFQNNGVVDDSQLPKDRFSAERLKGVDSTLKIQPAKLEDSAVYLCASSLAGTGGKKLFFGSGTQLSVL.